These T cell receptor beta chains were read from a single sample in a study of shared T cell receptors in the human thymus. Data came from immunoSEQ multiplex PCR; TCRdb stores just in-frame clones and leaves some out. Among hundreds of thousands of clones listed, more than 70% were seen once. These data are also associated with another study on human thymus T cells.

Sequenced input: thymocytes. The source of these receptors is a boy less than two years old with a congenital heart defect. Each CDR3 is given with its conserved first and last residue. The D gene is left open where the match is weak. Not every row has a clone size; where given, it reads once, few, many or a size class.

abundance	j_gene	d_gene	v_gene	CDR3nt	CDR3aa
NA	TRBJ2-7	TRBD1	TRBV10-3	TGTGCCATCAGTGATGCGTCCAAAGGGGGCCGGACCATCTACGAGCAGTACTTC	CAISDASKGGRTIYEQYF
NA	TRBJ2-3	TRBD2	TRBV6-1	TGTGCCAGCAGTGAGGCAGGGACTAGCGGGGGCACAGATACGCAGTATTTT	CASSEAGTSGGTDTQYF
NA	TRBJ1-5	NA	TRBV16	TGTGCCAGCAGCCAATCCTTGGCAGGGCTAGTTCAGCCCCAGCATTTT	CASSQSLAGLVQPQHF
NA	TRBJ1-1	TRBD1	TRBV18	TGTGCCAGCTCACCATACAGGGGGCGAGCTTTCTTT	CASSPYRGRAFF
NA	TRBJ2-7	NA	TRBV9	TGTGCCAGCAGTTTGCACCCTGCCAGCTCCTACGAGCAGTACTTC	CASSLHPASSYEQYF
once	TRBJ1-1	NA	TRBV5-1	TGCGCCAGCAAGGGGGGGGCGAACACTGAAGCTTTCTTT	CASKGGANTEAFF
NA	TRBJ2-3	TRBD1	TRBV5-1	TGCGCCAGCAGGGGGACAGGGGCCACAGATACGCAGTATTTT	CASRGTGATDTQYF
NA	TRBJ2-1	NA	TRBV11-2	TGTGCCAGCAGCCCTTTCCGGGCTAGACAGGAAGATGAGCAGTTCTTC	CASSPFRARQEDEQFF
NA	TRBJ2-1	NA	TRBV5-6	TGTGCCAGCAGCTTCAGAGCGGATGGGTCCTACAATGAGCAGTTCTTC	CASSFRADGSYNEQFF
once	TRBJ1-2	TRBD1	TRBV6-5	TGTGCCAGCAGCCAAGGACAGGGAGGTAACTATGGCTACACCTTC	CASSQGQGGNYGYTF
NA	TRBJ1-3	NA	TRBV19	TGTGCCAGTAGCCCCAGGGGAAGTGAAGACGGAAACACCATATATTTT	CASSPRGSEDGNTIYF
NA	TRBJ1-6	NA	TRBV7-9	TGTGCCAGCAGCTCCCAGGAGGACAGAGACAGCCTTAATTCACCCCTCCACTTT	CASSSQEDRDSLNSPLHF
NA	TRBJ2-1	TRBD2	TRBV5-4	TGTGCCAGCAGCTTGGGGCGGGTAGCGGGAGATGTGTACAATGAGCAGTTCTTC	CASSLGRVAGDVYNEQFF
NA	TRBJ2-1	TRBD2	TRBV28	TGTGCCAGCAGCCCCGGGACTAGCGGGAGGAATCCCAAGTTCTTC	CASSPGTSGRNPKFF
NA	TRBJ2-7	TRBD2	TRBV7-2	TGTGCCAGCAGCTTCAGGGGACTAGTCGATTACGAGCAGTACTTC	CASSFRGLVDYEQYF
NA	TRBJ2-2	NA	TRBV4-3	TGCGCCAGCAGCCAAGATCGGGGGATACAGGTTCGCACCGGGGAGCTGTTTTTT	CASSQDRGIQVRTGELFF
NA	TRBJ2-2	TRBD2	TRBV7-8	TGTGCCAGCAGCTTACTGGACAGATCTTTAGCGGGAGTGGGGACCGGGGAGCTGTTTTTT	CASSLLDRSLAGVGTGELFF
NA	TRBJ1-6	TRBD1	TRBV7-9	TGTGCCAGCAGCTTAGGGGATTCGGGACAGGTTATACATTCACCCCTCCACTTT	CASSLGDSGQVIHSPLHF
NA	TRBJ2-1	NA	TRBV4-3	TGCGCCAGCAGCCAAGCCCCGGGGAGTTTGCAGTTCTTC	CASSQAPGSLQFF
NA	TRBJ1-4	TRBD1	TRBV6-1	TGTGCCAGCAGTGATATCCGGGACAGGGTTTCTGAAAAACTGTTTTTT	CASSDIRDRVSEKLFF
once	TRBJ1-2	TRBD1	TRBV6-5	TGTGCCAGCAGTTACTACGGCAGGGGGCTTCGGGGCTACACCTTC	CASSYYGRGLRGYTF
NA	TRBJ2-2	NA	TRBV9	TGTGCCAGCAGCGTGATTTACCACCCACCGGGACTTCGGAACACCGGGGAGCTGTTTTTT	CASSVIYHPPGLRNTGELFF
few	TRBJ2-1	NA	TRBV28	TGTGCCAGCAGTTTCTTGTTGCGGAATTTGTTCTTC	CASSFLLRNLFF
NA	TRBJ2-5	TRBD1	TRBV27	TGTGCCAGCAGCGCCGGGGACAGGGACGTCGAGACCCAGTACTTC	CASSAGDRDVETQYF
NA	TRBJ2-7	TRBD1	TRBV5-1	TGCGCCAGCAGCTCCCCCGGTCCGGTGCGCCAGGGGGCATCCTACGAGCAGTACTTC	CASSSPGPVRQGASYEQYF
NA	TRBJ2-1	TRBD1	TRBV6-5	TGTGCCAGCCACCGACAGGGGGCGAACAATGAGCAGTTCTTC	CASHRQGANNEQFF
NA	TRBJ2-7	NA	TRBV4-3	TGCGCCAGCAGCCAAGTCCGCCGGGGAAACGAGCAGTACTTC	CASSQVRRGNEQYF
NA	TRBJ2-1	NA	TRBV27	TGTGCCAGCAGTTTAAACTGTTCGGGGGGCCCTCGGAATGAGCAGTTCTTC	CASSLNCSGGPRNEQFF
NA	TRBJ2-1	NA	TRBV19	TGTGCCAGTAGTATATCTTCGGTTCCCTACAATGAGCAGTTCTTC	CASSISSVPYNEQFF
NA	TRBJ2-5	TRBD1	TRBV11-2	TGTGCCAGCAGCTCCTGGCCGGGACAGGGTGGGGAGACCCAGTACTTC	CASSSWPGQGGETQYF
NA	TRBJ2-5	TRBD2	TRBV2	TGTGCCAGCAGTCCCCTAGGGACTAGCGGGGGGGCCAACCGGGAGACCCAGTACTTC	CASSPLGTSGGANRETQYF
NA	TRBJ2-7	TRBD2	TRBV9	TGTGCCAGCAGCGTAGGGGAGGGGCTCGAGCAGTACTTC	CASSVGEGLEQYF
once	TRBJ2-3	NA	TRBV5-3	TGTGCCAGAAGCTTGGATGGGTCTAGCGACTTTACAGATACGCAGTATTTT	CARSLDGSSDFTDTQYF
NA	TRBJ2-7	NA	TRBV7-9	TGTGCCAGCAGCTTAGAGGTCAGGGGACGGGAATACGAGCAGTACTTC	CASSLEVRGREYEQYF
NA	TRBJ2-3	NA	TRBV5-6	TGTGCCAGCAGCTTGGGCGTGCTCACAGATACGCAGTATTTT	CASSLGVLTDTQYF
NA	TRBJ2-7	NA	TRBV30	TGTGCCTGGAGTATTGCTACCGAGCAGTACTTC	CAWSIATEQYF
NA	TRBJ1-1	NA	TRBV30	TGTGCCTGGAGTGTACAAAGGGGGTCGAACACTGAAGCTTTCTTT	CAWSVQRGSNTEAFF
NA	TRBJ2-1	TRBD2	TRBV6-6	TGTGCCAGCAGACACCAACTGACGCGGGAGAAGAATGAGCAGTTCTTC	CASRHQLTREKNEQFF
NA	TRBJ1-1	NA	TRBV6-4	TGTGCCAGCAGCGCCGGGAACTTCACTGAAGCTTTCTTT	CASSAGNFTEAFF
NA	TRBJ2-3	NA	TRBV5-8	TGTGCCAGCAGCTTGTTCTCAGCAGATACGCAGTATTTT	CASSLFSADTQYF
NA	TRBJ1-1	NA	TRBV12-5	TGTGCTAGTGGTTTGGTAGGGGGGGCGCACACTGAAGCTTTCTTT	CASGLVGGAHTEAFF
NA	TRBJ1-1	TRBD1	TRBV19	TGTGCCAGTAGTATAGCCCCCCGACAGGGCTCGAACACTGAAGCTTTCTTT	CASSIAPRQGSNTEAFF